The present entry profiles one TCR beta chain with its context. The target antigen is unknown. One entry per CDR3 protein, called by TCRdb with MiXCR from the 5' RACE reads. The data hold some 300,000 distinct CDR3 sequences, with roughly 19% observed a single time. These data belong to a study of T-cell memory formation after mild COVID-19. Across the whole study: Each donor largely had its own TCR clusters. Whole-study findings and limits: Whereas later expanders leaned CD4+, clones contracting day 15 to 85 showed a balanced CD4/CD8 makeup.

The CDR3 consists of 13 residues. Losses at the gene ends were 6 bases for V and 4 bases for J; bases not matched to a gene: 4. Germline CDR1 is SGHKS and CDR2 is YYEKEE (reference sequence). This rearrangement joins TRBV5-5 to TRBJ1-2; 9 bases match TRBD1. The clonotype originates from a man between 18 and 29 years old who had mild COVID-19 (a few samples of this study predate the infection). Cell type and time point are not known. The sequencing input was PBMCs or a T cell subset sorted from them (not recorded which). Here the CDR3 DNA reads TGTGCCAGCAACCAGGACAGGGGCTATGGCTACACCTTC. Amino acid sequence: CASNQDRGYGYTF. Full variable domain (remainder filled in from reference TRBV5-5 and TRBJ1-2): DAGVTQSPTHLIKTRGQQVTLRCSPISGHKSVSWYQQVLGQGPQFIFQYYEKEERGRGNFPDRFSARQFPNYSSELNVNALLLGDSALYLCASNQDRGYGYTFGSGTRLTVV.